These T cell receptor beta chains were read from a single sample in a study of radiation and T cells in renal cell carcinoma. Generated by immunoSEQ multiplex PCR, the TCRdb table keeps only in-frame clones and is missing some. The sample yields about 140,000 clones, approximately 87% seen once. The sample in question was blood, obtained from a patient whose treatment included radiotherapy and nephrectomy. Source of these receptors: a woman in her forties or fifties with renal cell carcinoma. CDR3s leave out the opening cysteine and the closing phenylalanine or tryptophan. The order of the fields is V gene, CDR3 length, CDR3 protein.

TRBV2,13,ASQTDPSRETEAF
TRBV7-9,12,ASSLILGGNEQF
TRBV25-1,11,ASTLTGGYEQY
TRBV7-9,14,ASSFGTSGGSETQY
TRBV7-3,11,ASSSGVWETQY
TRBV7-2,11,ASSLASGASAF
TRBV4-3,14,ASSQGLAGGTDTQY
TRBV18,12,ASSASGGNTEAF
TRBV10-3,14,AISESVAGGRDEQF
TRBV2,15,ASCRNRQGISNQPQH
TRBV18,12,ASSPPGGGQPQH
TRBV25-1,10,ASSEGLYGYT
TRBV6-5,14,ASSYPQRTSDSPLH
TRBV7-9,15,ASRGKAGTSGRNEQF
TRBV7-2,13,ASSFFIRGNQPQH
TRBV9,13,ASSVAASSYNEQF
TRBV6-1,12,ATRREANTGELF
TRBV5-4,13,ASSLDTGTNTEAF
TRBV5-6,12,ASSLGTGDTEAF
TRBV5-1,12,ASSIGQDLYGYT
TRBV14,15,ASSPVTDSYMNTEAF
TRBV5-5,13,ASRWDIYSNQPQH
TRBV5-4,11,ASSLGQSNEQY
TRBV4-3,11,ASSRTGRTEAF
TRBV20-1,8,SARGVGYT
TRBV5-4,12,ASSLATEQETQY
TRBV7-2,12,ASSTDRVRETQY
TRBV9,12,ASSASGTGEEQY
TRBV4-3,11,ASSFTRNTEAF
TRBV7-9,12,ASSFGGSTDTQY
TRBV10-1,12,ASSERTGGTEAF
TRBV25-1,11,ASSDAGKAEAF
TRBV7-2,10,ASSSPIGPQH
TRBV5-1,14,ASSVPRSGTYNEQF
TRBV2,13,ASSGDGFSGNTIY
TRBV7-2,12,ASSPTLQGGEAF
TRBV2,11,ASSEAAYYEQY
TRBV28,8,ATSGETQY
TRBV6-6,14,ASSIRLAGGTDTQY
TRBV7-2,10,ASSPVGGEQY
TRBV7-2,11,ASSAGQGNIQY
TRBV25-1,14,ASSEGTGLQVHEQY
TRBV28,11,ASSPPRVGEAF
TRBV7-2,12,ASSKGSQNTEAF
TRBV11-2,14,ASSSRPGTEQETQY
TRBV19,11,ASSTPQSDTQY
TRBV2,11,AIEDRMSYEQY
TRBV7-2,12,ASSLVAPQNIQY
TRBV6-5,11,ASRETTGYEQY
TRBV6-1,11,ASIRQGLHEQY
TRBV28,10,ASRRGSYEQY
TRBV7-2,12,ASTRTGQVDTQY
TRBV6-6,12,ATLPGGSYNEQF
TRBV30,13,AWSDPSTGEGGYT
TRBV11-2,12,ASSLEARINEQF
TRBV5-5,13,ASSSHSATNEKLF
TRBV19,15,ASSIDHRDGSNYGYT